The sequence of this T cell receptor beta chain was determined in a study of cytomegalovirus exposure and HLA in healthy donors. V was pared by 0 bases and J by 3 bases, with 0 bases of the junction left unmatched. From germline, CDR1 is GTSNPN and CDR2 SVGIG (reference sequence). CDR3 length: 13 residues. 13 Jbeta primers and 60 Vbeta primers were used for the PCR. Sequencing used immunoSEQ multiplex PCR; TCRdb keeps in-frame clones, though not all of them. The repertoire holds 100,000 to 150,000 clones, with 60% to 85% as singletons. In its sample, this clone was seen a few times. The clonotype was recovered from a female donor in good health and CMV-seronegative. The chain employs TRBV30 and TRBJ1-1; 8 positions agree with TRBD1. The sequencing sample was made of PBMCs. The CDR3 protein is CAWSVQGDTEAFF. CDR3 sequence (DNA): TGTGCCTGGAGTGTACAGGGGGACACTGAAGCTTTCTTT.